The rows below give T cell receptor beta chains drawn from one sample of a study of T-cell memory formation after mild COVID-19. One entry per CDR3 protein results from TCRdb running MiXCR on the 5' RACE reads. The sample includes 280,000 or so distinct CDR3 sequences, 8% to 9% of them seen just once. Material: PBMCs or a T cell subset sorted from them (not recorded which). The receptors were sampled from a man younger than 35 who had mild COVID-19 (a few samples of this study predate the infection). Cell type and time point are not known. The CDR3 runs from the conserved cysteine through the conserved F or W. A D gene is named only where the DNA matches it firmly. Rows give clone size only sometimes, using once, few, many, or a class for an expanded clone.

cdr3_aa cdr3_nt clone_size j_call d_call v_call
CSAVTSYTGELFF TGCAGTGCTGTCACTAGCTACACCGGGGAGCTGTTTTTT few TRBJ2-2 - TRBV20-1
CASSFSPGDSPLHF TGTGCCAGCAGTTTTTCGCCCGGGGATTCACCCCTCCACTTT few TRBJ1-6 - TRBV12-3/TRBV12-4
CASSLRGLDTQYF TGTGCCAGCAGCCTACGGGGCTTAGATACGCAGTATTTT few TRBJ2-3 - TRBV5-6
CASSGGTGRYGYTF TGTGCCAGCAGCGGTGGGACAGGACGGTATGGCTACACCTTC - TRBJ1-2 TRBD1 TRBV9
CASSQDTAFNEKLFF TGCGCCAGCAGCCAAGATACGGCCTTTAATGAAAAACTGTTTTTT few TRBJ1-4 - TRBV4-3
CSVVPGQGPVVAEAFF TGCAGCGTTGTCCCCGGACAGGGGCCGGTCGTGGCTGAAGCTTTCTTT - TRBJ1-1 TRBD1 TRBV29-1
CASSQSLGREKGNTIYF TGCGCCAGCAGCCAATCTTTGGGCAGGGAAAAAGGAAACACCATATATTTT many TRBJ1-3 - TRBV4-1
CSAPPGGAGENYGYTF TGCAGTGCTCCACCTGGGGGGGCAGGGGAAAACTATGGCTACACCTTC many TRBJ1-2 - TRBV20-1
CASSGYSGANVLTF TGTGCCAGCAGTGGTTATTCCGGGGCCAACGTCCTGACTTTC - TRBJ2-6 - TRBV7-2
CSAGDGGVPGYTF TGCAGTGCTGGAGATGGGGGCGTTCCAGGCTACACCTTC - TRBJ1-2 - TRBV20-1
CSALAPGELFF TGCAGTGCCCTCGCCCCCGGGGAGCTGTTTTTT - TRBJ2-2 - TRBV20-1
CASSFPSVGDTQYF TGCGCCAGCAGCTTCCCGAGCGTGGGAGATACGCAGTATTTT many TRBJ2-3 - TRBV5-1
CASSRTQGGETQYF TGTGCCAGCAGCCGTACACAGGGAGGTGAGACCCAGTACTTC few TRBJ2-5 - TRBV4-2
CASSRRPGGYAYNEQFF TGCGCCAGCAGCCGAAGGCCCGGCGGGTACGCCTACAATGAGCAGTTCTTC many TRBJ2-1 - TRBV4-3
CASSDLAGATTDTQYF TGTGCCAGTAGTGACCTAGCGGGGGCTACCACAGATACGCAGTATTTT few TRBJ2-3 TRBD2 TRBV19
CASSSTQRGGEKLFF TGTGCCAGCAGTTCCACTCAGCGAGGGGGTGAAAAACTGTTTTTT few TRBJ1-4 - TRBV12-3/TRBV12-4
CASGFSGADQPQHF TGTGCCAGTGGTTTTTCAGGGGCCGATCAGCCCCAGCATTTT - TRBJ1-5 - TRBV27
CASSPSGDRLGEKLFF TGTGCCAGCAGCCCCTCTGGGGACAGGTTGGGGGAAAAACTGTTTTTT - TRBJ1-4 TRBD1 TRBV6-6
CASVPRGRPHNEQFF TGTGCCAGTGTACCACGGGGACGACCCCACAATGAGCAGTTCTTC few TRBJ2-1 - TRBV19
CASSYSSFGQGKFEAFF TGTGCCAGCAGTTACTCGTCTTTCGGACAGGGGAAATTTGAAGCTTTCTTT many TRBJ1-1 TRBD1 TRBV6-2/TRBV6-3
CSARRRGGGPTDTQYF TGCAGTGCTAGACGCCGGGGCGGGGGGCCCACAGATACGCAGTATTTT - TRBJ2-3 TRBD2 TRBV20-1
CSASRGVFYEQYF TGCAGTGCTAGTCGGGGGGTTTTCTACGAGCAGTACTTC - TRBJ2-7 TRBD2 TRBV20-1
CASSPGGRDTEAFF TGTGCCAGCAGCCCAGGTGGTCGGGATACTGAAGCTTTCTTT few TRBJ1-1 - TRBV28
CASSAGTGGATSVYGYTF TGTGCCAGCAGTGCCGGGACAGGGGGCGCAACGAGCGTCTATGGCTACACCTTC - TRBJ1-2 TRBD1 TRBV6-5
CASSFPGTGYNEQFF TGTGCCAGCAGCTTCCCCGGGACAGGGTACAATGAGCAGTTCTTC few TRBJ2-1 TRBD1 TRBV7-9